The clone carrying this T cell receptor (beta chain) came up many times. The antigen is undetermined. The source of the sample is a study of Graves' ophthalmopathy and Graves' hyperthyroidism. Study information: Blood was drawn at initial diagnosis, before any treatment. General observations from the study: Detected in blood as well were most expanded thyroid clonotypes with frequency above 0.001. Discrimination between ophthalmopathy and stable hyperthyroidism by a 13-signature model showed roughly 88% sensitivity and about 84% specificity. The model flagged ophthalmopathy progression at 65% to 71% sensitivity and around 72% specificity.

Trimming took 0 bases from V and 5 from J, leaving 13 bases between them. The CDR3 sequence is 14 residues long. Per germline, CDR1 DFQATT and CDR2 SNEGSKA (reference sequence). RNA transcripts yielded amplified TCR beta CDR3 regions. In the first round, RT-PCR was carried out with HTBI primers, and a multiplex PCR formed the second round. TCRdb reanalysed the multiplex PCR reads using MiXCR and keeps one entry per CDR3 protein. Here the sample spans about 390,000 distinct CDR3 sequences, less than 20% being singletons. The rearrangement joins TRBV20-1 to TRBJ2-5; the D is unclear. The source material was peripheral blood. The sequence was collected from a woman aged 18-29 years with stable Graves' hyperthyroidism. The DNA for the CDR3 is TGCAGTGCTAGAGAGAGGATCAGCTACGAGACCCAGTACTTC. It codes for CSARERISYETQYF.